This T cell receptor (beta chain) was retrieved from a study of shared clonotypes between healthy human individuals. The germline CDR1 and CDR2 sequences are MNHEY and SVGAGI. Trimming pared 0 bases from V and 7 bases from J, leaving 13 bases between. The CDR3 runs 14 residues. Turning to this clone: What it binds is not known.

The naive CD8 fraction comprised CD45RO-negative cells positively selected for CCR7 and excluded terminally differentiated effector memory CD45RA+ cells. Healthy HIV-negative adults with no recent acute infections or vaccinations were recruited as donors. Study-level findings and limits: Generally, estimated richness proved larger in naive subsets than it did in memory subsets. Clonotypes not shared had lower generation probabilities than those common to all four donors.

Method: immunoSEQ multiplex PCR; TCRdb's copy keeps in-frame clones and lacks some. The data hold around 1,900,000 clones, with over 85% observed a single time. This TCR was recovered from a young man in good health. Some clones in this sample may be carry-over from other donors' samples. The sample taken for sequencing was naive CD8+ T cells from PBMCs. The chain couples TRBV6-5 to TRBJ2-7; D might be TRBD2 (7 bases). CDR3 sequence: CASSYSGGREEQYF. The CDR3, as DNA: TGTGCCAGCAGTTACTCTGGGGGGCGGGAGGAGCAGTACTTC.